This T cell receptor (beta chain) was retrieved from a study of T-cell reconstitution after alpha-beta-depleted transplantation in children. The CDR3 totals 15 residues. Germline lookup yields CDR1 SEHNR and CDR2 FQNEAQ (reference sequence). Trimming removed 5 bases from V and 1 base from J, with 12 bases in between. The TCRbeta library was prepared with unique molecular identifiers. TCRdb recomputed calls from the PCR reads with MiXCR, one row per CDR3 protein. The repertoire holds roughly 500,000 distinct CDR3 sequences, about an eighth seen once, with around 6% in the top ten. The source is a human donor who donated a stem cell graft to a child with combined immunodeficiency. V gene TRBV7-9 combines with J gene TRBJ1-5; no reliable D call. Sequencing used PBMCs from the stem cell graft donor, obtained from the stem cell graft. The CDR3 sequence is CASSPRTGSNQPQHF. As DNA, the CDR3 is TGTGCCAGCAGCCCTAGGACGGGGAGCAATCAGCCCCAGCATTTT.